This T cell receptor (beta chain) came from a study of blood T cell repertoires in COVID-19 (dated by TCRdb to 2018 to 2021). Context from the whole study: Samples from collaborators originated in the United States, Italy and Spain and spanned both the acute and convalescent phases of COVID-19. The material from the prospective study consisted of cDNA or gDNA derived from T cells, B-cell-depleted T cells, or PBMCs. The dataset comprised deeply sampled blood TCRbeta repertoires from subjects exposed to, actively infected with, or recovered from COVID-19. A freely available public database, intended as a resource for researchers studying the immune response to SARS-CoV-2, is where the repertoires were released. Samples were obtained from the ongoing ImmuneRACE study (first 160 participants) and from 1,254 subjects provided by 6 global collaborators. A de-identified subject ID, COVID-19 status, age in years and sex were almost always included in the sample metadata. Where HLA class I and class II types were available, the types were taken from metadata supplied by the sample provider, not from assay-based typing.

Here is what the overall study found, with its caveats: Clinical and demographic metadata were provided uncurated, with the amount varying by source and participant.

TCRbeta CDR3 regions were amplified from genomic DNA using the immunoSEQ Assay, a bias-controlled multiplex PCR. Per the original workflow: Within the assay, amplification of reference gene primers was used to estimate how many nucleated cells each sample contained. To quantify the absolute abundance of each unique TCRbeta CDR3 rearrangement, sequence reads were collapsed and filtered. For each sample, productive Simpson clonality was calculated by taking the square root of Simpson's diversity index across productive rearrangements. In its TCRdb copy, this immuneACCESS table keeps in-frame sequences only and misses some clones. Where compared with another copy, unresolved V genes explain less than half of these, and the others have no known cause. V and J calls and clone size are those listed in that table; D and trimming were worked out from the DNA. The sample yields about 300,000 clones; 85% to 90% were counted once. The ten largest account for 2.5% to 3% of the sample.

A word on this clone: Its antigen has not been determined. No base quality values were provided; no much bigger clone lies one nucleotide off.

Participants in the prospective study were enrolled through a virtual design, were aged 18 to 89 years, and lived in roughly 25 United States geographic areas. To assign participants to cohorts, the prospective study relied on clinical history that participants themselves reported in a screening survey and a study questionnaire. Exposed participants were defined as having been in contact with someone with a PCR-confirmed or clinician-diagnosed COVID-19 case within 2 weeks of study entry. Mobile phlebotomists in the prospective study collected whole blood, serum and a nasopharyngeal or oropharyngeal swab from every participant. Over a 2-month period, participants in the prospective study had the option of providing additional blood draws and questionnaires. Prospective study blood samples were shipped either frozen or at room temperature before DNA extraction. The germline V gene (reference sequence) yields DFQATT for CDR1 and SNEGSKA for CDR2. Inclusive of the bounding cysteine and phenylalanine, the CDR3 is 12 residues long. The kept DNA is CDR3 alone, 36 bases in frame from the first base. V is reduced by 3 bases and J by 7 bases, leaving a spacing of 12 bases between them.

This chain is built from TRBV20-1 and TRBJ1-2, and possibly TRBD1, on 5 matching bases. The TCR sequence derives from a woman aged 45-65 years who had been exposed to COVID-19. The sequenced sample was PBMCs or T cells enriched from blood (not recorded which). The DNA sequence is given as TGCAGTGCTAGTCCCAGGGCGGTTGGCTACACCTTC. Translated, this gives CSASPRAVGYTF.